The 5 T cell receptor beta chains reported below all come from one sample, sequenced in a study of naive and memory T cell subsets. An equimolar mix of two oligonucleotides served as the beta constant-region primer for TRBC1 and TRBC2. MiXCR, run by TCRdb on the UMI-ligation and nested PCR reads, gives a single entry per CDR3 protein. Altogether 130,000 to 150,000 distinct CDR3 sequences are present, 15% to 20% being singletons, with the ten largest covering 0.14% to 0.15%. The sequenced material came from naive CD4+ T cells from blood. The receptors come from a human donor in good health.

This clonotype was observed a handful of times. V gene TRBV7-9 combines with J gene TRBJ2-1; D uncertain. V was cut by 1 base and J by 2 bases, with 9 bases left in between. The CDR3 runs to 15 residues. In germline, CDR1 is SEHNR, CDR2 FQNEAQ (reference sequence). The CDR3 DNA follows: TGTGCCAGCAGCTTAGGAAACGGCACCTACAATGAGCAGTTCTTC. As protein: CASSLGNGTYNEQFF.

This clonotype was detected only a few times. This chain uses TRBV29-1 with TRBJ2-1; D is unresolved. The germline V and J ends were trimmed by 3 bases and 8 bases, with 5 bases remaining between them. The V gene's germline CDR1 is SQVTM and CDR2 ANQGSEA. The CDR3 has 10 amino acids. The CDR3 DNA follows: TGCAGCGTTGAGTACGATGAGCAGTTCTTC. This encodes CSVEYDEQFF.

The V gene is TRBV28, the J gene TRBJ2-2, with D perhaps matching TRBD1 (5 bases). Germline V lookup: CDR1 MDHEN, CDR2 SYDVKM. There are 14 residues in the CDR3. The V end was cut by 7 bases, the J end by 1 base, with 10 bases between. The CDR3 DNA is TGTGCCAGCACCCCCGGACAGAACACCGGGGAGCTGTTTTTT. This gives the protein CASTPGQNTGELFF.

The genes are TRBV6-6 and TRBJ1-5; the D is unclear. From germline, CDR1 is MNHNY and CDR2 SVGAGI (reference sequence). The CDR3 loop spans 16 amino acids. V lost 7 bases to trimming and J lost 2 bases, with 18 bases between them. The CDR3 DNA reads TGTGCCAGCACCTTACTAGGGCGGGAGGGCAATCAGCCCCAGCATTTT. It encodes CASTLLGREGNQPQHF.

This clonotype came up once. The rearrangement links TRBV28 to TRBJ2-5, with 13 bases aligning to TRBD2. Germline values: CDR1 MDHEN, CDR2 SYDVKM. The CDR3 is 15 residues long. Unmatched junction bases numbered 6, after V lost 6 bases and J lost 5 bases. The CDR3 here is CASSTSGRASETQYF. DNA for the CDR3: TGTGCCAGCAGCACTAGCGGGAGGGCTTCGGAGACCCAGTACTTC.